This is a list of T cell receptor beta chains from one sample in a study of blood T cell repertoires in COVID-19. Only in-frame clones appear in the TCRdb table, and some are missing; sequencing was by immunoSEQ multiplex PCR. The sample records about 180,000 clones, 70% to 85% being singletons. Sequencing was done on a sample of peripheral blood. The receptors derive from a woman aged 80 or over with acute or convalescent COVID-19. CDR3s include the opening cysteine and the closing phenylalanine or tryptophan. The D gene is left open where the match is weak. The size of a clone is reported for some rows only, either as once, few or many, or as a class for expanded clones.

V,J,size,D,CDR3,DNA
TRBV12-3/TRBV12-4,TRBJ2-7,-,TRBD2,CASRPAGVDEQYF,TGTGCCAGCAGACCTGCGGGGGTGGACGAGCAGTACTTC
TRBV5-4,TRBJ2-1,-,-,CASSLVGGNEQFF,TGTGCCAGCAGCTTGGTTGGCGGTAATGAGCAGTTCTTC
TRBV4-3,TRBJ2-1,-,TRBD1,CASSPGQFSDNEQFF,TGCGCCAGCAGCCCGGGACAGTTTAGTGACAATGAGCAGTTCTTC
TRBV10-3,TRBJ2-7,-,TRBD1,CAIGTGKDGSEQYF,TGTGCCATTGGGACAGGGAAGGATGGCTCCGAGCAGTACTTC
TRBV3-1/TRBV3-2,TRBJ2-7,once,-,CASSLLGAYEQYF,TGTGCCAGCAGTCTCCTCGGGGCCTACGAGCAGTACTTC
TRBV5-4,TRBJ1-6,-,TRBD1,CASSLDRGNSPLHF,TGTGCCAGCAGCTTAGACAGGGGTAATTCACCCCTCCACTTT
TRBV15,TRBJ1-1,-,-,CATSRANFDTEAFF,TGTGCCACCAGCAGAGCAAACTTTGACACTGAAGCTTTCTTT
TRBV11-2,TRBJ1-2,medium-sized,-,CASSLGVGPAYGYTF,TGTGCCAGCAGCTTAGGTGTTGGGCCAGCCTATGGCTACACCTTC
TRBV6-5,TRBJ2-5,-,-,CASSPTRGGETQYF,TGTGCCAGCAGTCCTACCCGGGGTGGGGAGACCCAGTACTTC
TRBV11-1,TRBJ2-2,-,-,CASSSQTGSGELFF,TGTGCCAGCAGCTCCCAAACGGGTTCCGGGGAGCTGTTTTTT
TRBV9,TRBJ1-5,-,TRBD1,CASSALQGQPQHF,TGTGCCAGCAGCGCCTTACAGGGGCAGCCCCAGCATTTT
TRBV14,TRBJ1-1,-,-,CASSLLGAVNTEAFF,TGTGCCAGCAGCCTCTTGGGGGCTGTGAACACTGAAGCTTTCTTT
TRBV21-1,TRBJ1-2,-,-,CASSKTTLRGQGARGYTF,TGTGCCAGCAGCAAAACGACGCTTAGGGGACAGGGGGCGCGCGGCTACACCTTC
TRBV7-2,TRBJ2-2,-,-,CASSSRQNTGELFF,TGTGCCAGCAGCTCGCGGCAGAACACCGGGGAGCTGTTTTTT
TRBV6-5,TRBJ1-1,-,-,CASTRQRLNTEAFF,TGTGCCAGCACGCGACAGAGGTTGAACACTGAAGCTTTCTTT
TRBV5-6,TRBJ1-1,-,TRBD1,CASSSRTGGTEAFF,TGTGCCAGCAGCTCGAGGACAGGGGGCACTGAAGCTTTCTTT
TRBV5-1,TRBJ2-7,-,-,CASSSGRGEEQYF,TGCGCCAGCAGCTCCGGGCGGGGTGAAGAGCAGTACTTC
TRBV7-2,TRBJ1-5,-,-,CASSRPGGQPQHF,TGTGCCAGCTCCCGACCCGGAGGGCAGCCCCAGCATTTT
TRBV14,TRBJ2-1,-,TRBD2,CASSLRGLAVYREQFF,TGTGCCAGCAGCCTAAGGGGACTAGCGGTGTACAGGGAGCAGTTCTTC
TRBV5-1,TRBJ1-2,-,TRBD1,CASSRRVDRAEGYTF,TGCGCCAGCAGCCGCCGAGTGGACAGGGCGGAGGGCTACACCTTC
TRBV6-4,TRBJ2-3,-,TRBD2,CASSYSGSSTDTQYF,TGTGCCAGCAGTTATAGCGGGAGTTCGACAGATACGCAGTATTTT